Below are 5 T cell receptor beta chains sequenced from a single sample in a study of T cell repertoires in cytomegalovirus infection. TCRdb re-called the reads through MiXCR, storing one row per CDR3 protein. The sample records approximately 770,000 distinct CDR3 sequences, 25% to 30% being singletons. Their target antigens are unknown. Sequencing was performed on cultured CD8+ T cells from PBMCs, taken from culture after CMV antigen stimulation. The receptor source for this set is a human donor in good health (CMV status not recorded). Some clones in this sample may be carry-over from other donors' samples.

This clonotype was seen at least ten times. CDR3 nucleotides: TGCGCCAGCAGCCGGCAGGGGACAGGCTCCGAGGGGGAGCCCCAGCATTTT. Translated: CASSRQGTGSEGEPQHF. The chain links TRBV4-1 to TRBJ1-5, with 8 nucleotides matching TRBD1. The CDR3 is 17 residues long. V dropped 4 bases and J dropped 8; count of bases not matched to a gene: 16. The germline V gene has CDR1 MGHRA and CDR2 YSYEKL.

This clonotype was seen just once. The V and J genes are TRBV12-3 or TRBV12-4 and TRBJ1-6; the D gene is possibly TRBD1 (5 bases). Trimming stripped 5 bases from V and 0 bases from J, with 14 bases between. There are 17 residues in the CDR3. The CDR3 reads CASSGWGESSYNSPLHF. The CDR3 DNA reads TGTGCCAGCAGTGGATGGGGGGAGAGCTCCTATAATTCACCCCTCCACTTT.

J is TRBJ2-1 and V is TRBV6-5; maybe TRBD1 (6 bases). V was cut by 8 bases and J by 4 bases, with 18 bases left in between. Germline V gives CDR1 MNHEY, CDR2 SVGAGI. The length of the CDR3 is 15 residues. The CDR3 protein is CASRTGPLNYNEQFF. CDR3 DNA: TGTGCCAGCCGTACAGGGCCCCTTAATTACAATGAGCAGTTCTTC.

This clonotype was seen only a few times. The rearrangement links TRBV15 to TRBJ2-2, with D tentatively TRBD1 or TRBD2 (5 bases each). The germline V gene has CDR1 LNHNV and CDR2 YYDKDF (reference sequence). V lost 5 bases, J lost 0 bases, and 13 bases lay in between. This CDR3 contains 16 residues. The CDR3 here is CATSASGTANTGELFF. DNA for the CDR3: TGTGCCACCAGCGCTTCCGGGACCGCGAACACCGGGGAGCTGTTTTTT.

This chain links TRBV29-1 with TRBJ2-1; D unresolved. The CDR3 is made up of 14 amino acids. Germline CDR1 is SQVTM and CDR2 is ANQGSEA. V lost 0 bases and J 3 bases, leaving 9 bases between the germline ends. CDR3 nucleotide sequence: TGCAGCGTTGAAGACGGCGGATACTACAATGAGCAGTTCTTC. This encodes CSVEDGGYYNEQFF.